Presented here are 29 T cell receptor beta chains from one specimen sequenced in a study of T cell responses to AZD1222 COVID-19 vaccine. This table comes from immunoSEQ multiplex PCR, and its TCRdb copy is limited to in-frame clones, with some not included. Of 70,000 to 90,000 clones in the sample, roughly nine tenths were seen once. The sample here was peripheral blood, taken on day 0 of AZD1222 vaccination. The receptor set was obtained from an adult in good health.

Here the CDR3 reads CASSQDPASGGYEQYF. The CDR3 DNA is TGCGCCAGCAGCCAAGATCCGGCCTCGGGGGGCTACGAGCAGTACTTC. This chain links TRBV4-3 with TRBJ2-7; 7 positions match TRBD2. The germline V gene encodes CDR1 LGHNA and CDR2 YSLEER. CDR3 length: 16 residues. V lost 0 bases and J lost 3; bases outside the gene matches: 8.

Only one count was recorded for this clone. J is TRBJ2-5 and V is TRBV15; 12 nucleotides align to TRBD2. Trimming took 4 bases from V and 5 from J; bases not matched to a gene: 8. This CDR3 is built from 16 residues. Germline CDR1 reads LNHNV; CDR2 reads YYDKDF (reference sequence). The CDR3 DNA reads as TGTGCCACCAGCACTCGACTAGCGGGAGTGGAGGAGACCCAGTACTTC. Its translation: CATSTRLAGVEETQYF.

The V and J genes are TRBV11-2 and TRBJ2-7, with 9 nucleotides matching TRBD1. CDR3 length: 16 amino acids. V shed 5 bases and J 0 bases; nucleotides not matched to a gene: 8. Germline loops: CDR1 SGHAT, CDR2 FQNNGV. CDR3 region: CASSHRGRWSSYEQYF. DNA for the CDR3: TGTGCCAGCAGCCACAGGGGGCGGTGGAGCTCCTACGAGCAGTACTTC.

V usage is TRBV5-1 and J usage is TRBJ1-3; no definite D call. There are 15 residues in the CDR3. CDR1 and CDR2 (germline): SGHRS, YFSETQ. Trimming left V 0 bases short and J 3 bases short, with 10 bases between. CDR3 nucleotide sequence: TGCGCCAGCAGCTTGGGTCCCGGGAATGGAAACACCATATATTTT. As protein: CASSLGPGNGNTIYF.

The chain has TRBV9 and TRBJ2-7; the D gene is possibly TRBD2 (6 bases). The CDR3 totals 14 residues. Deletions cut 4 bases from V and 0 bases from J, with 11 bases between. The germline CDR1 and CDR2 sequences are SGDLS and YYNGEE. The CDR3 protein is CASSFRDFSYEQYF. DNA for the CDR3: TGTGCCAGCAGCTTCCGGGACTTCTCCTACGAGCAGTACTTC.

In this sample, this clone turned up once. This chain links TRBV2 with TRBJ2-4; 7 bases match TRBD2. Trimming at V came to 3 bases and at J to 6 bases, leaving 5 bases not matched to a gene. The CDR3 runs 14 residues. In germline, CDR1 is SNHLY, CDR2 FYNNEI. The CDR3 coding sequence is TGTGCCAGCAGTGAGAGGGAGGGAAGAAACATTCAGTACTTC. Translating gives CASSEREGRNIQYF.

The V and J genes are TRBV29-1 and TRBJ2-1; 10 bases agree with TRBD1. Trimming took 6 bases from V and 2 from J; bases not matched to a gene: 7. The CDR3 has 15 amino acids. CDR1 and CDR2 from the germline V gene are SQVTM and ANQGSEA. The CDR3: CSVDRQGAPYNEQFF. The CDR3 coding sequence is TGCAGCGTGGATCGACAGGGGGCTCCCTACAATGAGCAGTTCTTC.

This clone was seen more than once but under ten times. The rearrangement uses TRBV7-9 and TRBJ2-3, with TRBD1 matching over 8 bases. The CDR3 has 14 amino acids. V dropped 5 bases and J dropped 6; count of bases not matched to a gene: 7. From germline, CDR1 is SEHNR and CDR2 FQNEAQ (reference sequence). The CDR3 sequence: CASSHGQGLDTQYF. CDR3 bases: TGTGCCAGCAGCCACGGACAGGGTCTGGATACGCAGTATTTT.

The chain recombines TRBV7-8 with TRBJ2-7, with D possibly matching TRBD2 (6 bases). The CDR3 consists of 15 residues. Germline V lookup: CDR1 SGHVS, CDR2 FQNEAQ. With 1 base removed from V and 2 bases from J, the gap between germline ends came to 12 bases. The CDR3 DNA follows: TGTGCCAGCAGCTTAGGAGATAGCGGTCCCTACGAGCAGTACTTC. Its protein product is CASSLGDSGPYEQYF.

This chain links TRBV6-1 with TRBJ2-1; 7 bases agree with TRBD2. Looked up from germline, CDR1 is MNHNS and CDR2 is SASEGT. CDR3 size: 15 residues. V dropped 2 bases and J dropped 4; count of bases not matched to a gene: 5. CDR3 DNA sequence: TGTGCCAGCAGTGAATCCGGGGGGTTTTACAATGAGCAGTTCTTC. Translated, it gives CASSESGGFYNEQFF.

The chain is built from TRBV5-1 and TRBJ2-4; 12 nucleotides agree with TRBD1. The V gene's germline CDR1 is SGHRS and CDR2 YFSETQ. Germline trimming cut 3 bases from V and 5 bases from J; bases unmatched to any gene: 0. The CDR3 is 14 amino acids. As DNA, the CDR3 is TGCGCCAGCAGCTGGGACAGGGGGCAAAACATTCAGTACTTC. Encoded protein: CASSWDRGQNIQYF.

This chain joins TRBV5-5 and TRBJ1-3; D may be TRBD1 (6 bases). This CDR3 comprises 15 residues. In germline, CDR1 is SGHKS, CDR2 YYEKEE (reference sequence). V was pared by 6 bases and J by 0 bases, with 13 bases between. The CDR3 DNA is TGTGCCAGCACGGGGGGCGGTAACTCTGGAAACACCATATATTTT. Protein product: CASTGGGNSGNTIYF.

The CDR3 nucleotides read TGTGCCAGCAGCTTGGACCAGGGTGGCACCGGGGAGCTGTTTTTT. This translates into CASSLDQGGTGELFF. The genes are TRBV5-6 and TRBJ2-2; possible D gene TRBD1, 5 bases. Germline assignment: CDR1 SGHDT and CDR2 YYEEEE. This CDR3 region has 15 residues. Trimming cost V 0 bases and J 4 bases, with 10 bases left between them.

The rearrangement uses TRBV7-2 and TRBJ2-7, with TRBD2 identical over 14 bases. CDR1 and CDR2 from the germline V gene are SGHTA and FQGNSA. The CDR3 runs 17 residues. The junction had 2 bases not matched to a gene; V was cut back by 1 base and J by 0 bases. The DNA of the CDR3 is TGTGCCAGCAGCTTAGGACTAGCGGGGGGGGCCTCCTACGAGCAGTACTTC. Translation gives CASSLGLAGGASYEQYF.

CDR3 nucleotide sequence: TGCAGTGCTTTAACAGGGTATGGCTACACCTTC. Translating it yields CSALTGYGYTF. The V gene is TRBV20-1, the J gene TRBJ1-2; tentative D call: TRBD1 (6 bases). The CDR3 is made up of 11 amino acids. The germline V and J ends were trimmed by 5 bases and 5 bases, with 9 bases remaining between them. Germline loops: CDR1 DFQATT, CDR2 SNEGSKA (reference sequence).

V is TRBV10-3 and J is TRBJ2-7; D might be TRBD2 (5 bases). Trimming shortened V by 2 bases and J by 6 bases, and 11 bases separated the two germline ends. The CDR3 length is 13 residues. The germline gives CDR1 ENHRY, CDR2 SYGVKD. CDR3 region: CAISETGMAEQYF. The CDR3 nucleotides read TGTGCCATCAGTGAGACCGGGATGGCCGAGCAGTACTTC.

The chain couples TRBV5-4 to TRBJ1-3, with unresolved D. The germline gives CDR1 SGHNT, CDR2 YYREEE (reference sequence). This CDR3 contains 15 residues. Trimming removed 0 bases at V and 3 bases at J, with 10 bases between. CDR3 residues: CASSLEAGGGNTIYF. In DNA, the CDR3 is TGTGCCAGCAGCTTGGAGGCAGGCGGTGGAAACACCATATATTTT.

The J gene is TRBJ1-2, the V gene TRBV10-2; the match to TRBD1 covers 8 bases. CDR1 is WSHSY and CDR2 is SAAADI in the germline V gene. Germline trimming cut 2 bases from V and 0 bases from J; bases unmatched to any gene: 8. The CDR3 has 17 amino acids. This CDR3 reads CASSEGQGSVANYGYTF. CDR3 bases: TGCGCCAGCAGTGAGGGACAGGGATCAGTAGCTAACTATGGCTACACCTTC.

This rearrangement joins TRBV19 to TRBJ1-3; 10 bases are a match to TRBD1. V shed 4 bases, J shed 0 bases, and the junction held 12 bases outside the gene matches. The CDR3 is made up of 19 amino acids. Germline CDR1 LNHDA, CDR2 SQIVND (reference sequence). CDR3 in amino acids: CASSTPWTGGPASGNTIYF. In nucleotides, the CDR3 is TGTGCCAGTAGTACTCCGTGGACAGGGGGTCCTGCCTCTGGAAACACCATATATTTT.

The chain links TRBV18 to TRBJ2-5; a weak D match, TRBD2 (5 bases). V lost 2 bases to trimming and J lost 7 bases, with 8 bases between them. There are 12 residues in the CDR3. Per the germline V gene, CDR1 is KGHSH and CDR2 is LQKENI. The CDR3 protein is CASSPEGGTQYF. In DNA form, the CDR3 reads TGTGCCAGCTCACCAGAAGGAGGGACCCAGTACTTC. Filled out from reference TRBV18 and TRBJ2-5, the complete variable domain reads NAGVMQNPRHLVRRRGQEARLRCSPMKGHSHVYWYRQLPEEGLKFMVYLQKENIIDESGMPKERFSAEFPKEGPSILRIQQVVRGDSAAYFCASSPEGGTQYFGPGTRLLVL.

In its sample, this clone was seen once. The CDR3 coding sequence is TGTGCCAGCCCCGTATCGGAGGCAGTCCGAAATGAGCAGTTCTTC. Protein sequence: CASPVSEAVRNEQFF. J is TRBJ2-1 and V is TRBV7-7; possible D gene TRBD2, 5 bases. The CDR3 contains 15 residues. Trimming took off 8 bases at V and 7 bases at J, with 21 bases between the two ends. From germline, CDR1 is SSHAT and CDR2 FNYEAQ (reference sequence).

The chain carries TRBV19 and TRBJ1-5; 7 bases align to TRBD1. Trimming took 0 bases from V and 9 from J; bases not matched to a gene: 8. CDR3 length: 15 residues. Germline loops: CDR1 LNHDA, CDR2 SQIVND (reference sequence). For the CDR3, the DNA is TGTGCCAGTAGTATAGATCGGAGGGGGCGCAGGCCCCAGCATTTT. It codes for CASSIDRRGRRPQHF.

The chain recombines TRBV19 with TRBJ1-6, with a weak D call TRBD1 (5 bases). The germline gives CDR1 LNHDA, CDR2 SQIVND (reference sequence). Trimming cost V 4 bases and J 1 base, with 11 bases left between them. The length of the CDR3 is 16 residues. The CDR3 nucleotides are TGTGCCAGTAGTAGTTCGGGGGGATCCTATAATTCACCCCTCCACTTT. This codes for CASSSSGGSYNSPLHF.

V is TRBV19 and J is TRBJ1-3; D is perhaps TRBD1 (5 bases). Between the trimmed V and J ends, which lost 4 bases and 2 bases, there was a span of 15 bases. CDR3 length: 16 residues. The germline V gene encodes CDR1 LNHDA and CDR2 SQIVND (reference sequence). The CDR3 reads CASSTTAGPTGNTIYF. The CDR3 coding sequence is TGTGCCAGTAGTACGACCGCGGGACCTACTGGAAACACCATATATTTT.

The gene calls are TRBV7-2 and TRBJ2-3; 8 nucleotides align to TRBD2. The CDR3 covers 17 residues. J lost 9 bases, V lost 1 base, and 15 bases had no gene match. Germline V CDR1 and CDR2: SGHTA, FQGNSA. For the CDR3, the DNA is TGTGCCAGCAGCTTAGGTCTACTAGCGGCGACCCCCGAGACGCAGTATTTT. Protein product: CASSLGLLAATPETQYF.

This clone turned up a few times. The identical CDR3 is also encoded by other nucleotide sequences in the sample. The chain couples TRBV5-1 to TRBJ2-1, with 7 bases fitting TRBD2. The CDR3 extends over 15 amino acids. The germline V gene encodes CDR1 SGHRS and CDR2 YFSETQ. The ends lost 3 bases at V and 0 bases at J; junction bases unmatched: 3. Here the CDR3 reads CASSSGGSSYNEQFF. In DNA form, the CDR3 reads TGCGCCAGCAGCTCCGGGGGGAGCTCCTACAATGAGCAGTTCTTC.

The V gene is TRBV7-4, the J gene TRBJ2-2, with D unclear. The CDR3 runs to 13 residues. V was cut by 2 bases and J by 2 bases, with 3 bases left in between. CDR1 and CDR2 (germline): SGHVT, SQSDAQ. This CDR3 reads CASSLCNTGELFF. The DNA for the CDR3 is TGTGCCAGCAGCTTATGTAACACCGGGGAGCTGTTTTTT.

The chain employs TRBV3-1 (or the pseudogene TRBV3-2) and TRBJ2-3, with D tentatively TRBD2 (5 bases). V was cut by 1 base and J by 3 bases, with 11 bases left in between. The CDR3 is 15 amino acids. The germline V gene encodes CDR1 LGHDT and CDR2 YNNKEL (reference sequence). CDR3: CASSQVLAYTDTQYF. The CDR3 coding sequence is TGTGCCAGCAGCCAAGTGTTAGCGTATACAGATACGCAGTATTTT.

CDR3 amino acids: CASSKEPTGGGGNTEAFF. The CDR3, as DNA: TGTGCCAGCAGCAAAGAACCCACAGGGGGCGGAGGGAACACTGAAGCTTTCTTT. V and J are TRBV21-1 and TRBJ1-1; the table names TRBD1, a call not compared with the DNA. TRBV21-1 is marked as a pseudogene. The CDR3 sequence is 18 residues long.